These 27 T cell receptor beta chains share one sample of origin, sequenced in a study of CD8+ T cells in alopecia areata. Reverse transcription of extracted RNA yielded cDNA, which provided the sequencing template. Clones were sequenced by immunoSEQ multiplex PCR, and TCRdb holds only the in-frame ones, with some missing. This sample shows about 1,900 clones and no singletons; about 51% rests with the ten largest. Sequenced: lesional skin. The source is a C3H/HeJ mouse with alopecia areata. MHC haplotype: H2-k.

By frequency in the sample, this clone is medium-sized. Mouse gene names and germline throughout. The read comes to an end 4 residues before the CDR3 does, leaving the germline J gene to fill in the end. The V call is TRBV13-1, the J call TRBJ1-2, with TRBD1 matching over 8 bases. This CDR3 region has 13 residues. With 3 bases clipped from V and 2 bases from J, the junction kept 0 bases outside the gene matches. Germline V gives CDR1 NSHNY, CDR2 SYGAGN. CDR3: CASSGTGNSDYTF. CDR3 DNA, as far as it was read: TGTGCCAGCAGTGGGACAGGGAACTCC.

This clone was counted ten times or more. Any gene name here is a mouse gene name. The read terminates 4 residues before the CDR3 end, so the remaining end is supplied by the germline J gene. This rearrangement joins TRBV19 to TRBJ2-7; 8 positions match TRBD2. Germline V gene lookup returns CDR1 FNHDT and CDR2 SITEND (reference sequence). The CDR3 runs 14 residues. The CDR3 DNA, read in part, is TGTGCCAGCAGTATAAAACTGGGGGCGTAT. Its protein is CASSIKLGAY. The full CDR3 protein is CASSIKLGAYEQYF.

This clone was counted ten times or more. Genes here carry mouse names. Coverage ceases 4 residues before the CDR3 finishes, and the germline J gene fills in the end. The genes are TRBV5 and TRBJ1-1; D gene uncertain. The CDR3 covers 14 residues. Germline V lookup: CDR1 LGHNA, CDR2 YNLKQL (reference sequence). V was shortened by 4 bases and J by 1 base, with 10 bases between the two germline ends. CDR3 sequence: CASSPSEGNTEVFF. CDR3 DNA, as far as it was read: TGTGCCAGCAGCCCGAGCGAGGGAAACACA.

This clone is hyperexpanded (1% or more) by share. Gene names refer to mouse genes. The read terminates 4 residues ahead of where the CDR3 ends, so the germline J gene completes it. Other nucleotide sequences from this sample produce the same CDR3. This rearrangement joins TRBV19 to TRBJ2-7, with 8 positions matching TRBD1. V lost 2 bases to trimming and J lost 0 bases; unmatched junction nucleotides: 4. Germline lookup yields CDR1 FNHDT and CDR2 SITEND (reference sequence). CDR3 length: 15 residues. The part of the CDR3 DNA that was read is TGTGCCAGCAGTATCGGGACAGGCGGCTCCTAT. Its translation is CASSIGTGGSY. The whole CDR3 is CASSIGTGGSYEQYF.

This clone has ten or more counts. Here the gene names and germline are mouse. The sequence runs out 4 residues before the end of the CDR3; the remainder is reconstructed from the germline J gene. The gene calls are TRBV12-2 and TRBJ1-1, with unresolved D. Germline V gene sequence: CDR1 SGHLS, CDR2 HYDKME. The CDR3 totals 15 residues. Between the trimmed V and J ends, which lost 0 bases and 0 bases, there was a span of 10 bases. The sequenced CDR3 bases are TGTGCCAGCTCTCTCGAGGTTTGGGCAAACACA. Translation gives CASSLEVWANT. The whole CDR3 is CASSLEVWANTEVFF.

This clone has a count of ten or more. The gene names given are mouse names. CDR3 DNA, as far as it was read: TGTGCCAGCAGCCCCAGGGTTTCCAACGAA. It is translated as CASSPRVSNE. The full CDR3 reads CASSPRVSNERLFF. The chain employs TRBV5 and TRBJ1-4; the D gene is possibly TRBD1 (5 bases). The read is 4 residues too short to cover the CDR3 end, so that end is filled in from the germline J gene. Deletions cut 4 bases from V and 0 bases from J, with 6 bases between. This CDR3 contains 14 residues. Germline CDR1 is LGHNA and CDR2 is YNLKQL (reference sequence).

This clone appeared many times. The gene names here belong to mouse. The CDR3 extends 4 residues past the end of the read, so its final part is completed from the germline J gene. Distinct nucleotide sequences in the sample also encode this CDR3. The gene calls are TRBV19 and TRBJ2-5; D perhaps matches TRBD2 (7 bases). The CDR3 is 14 residues long. The germline CDR1 and CDR2 sequences are FNHDT and SITEND (reference sequence). This CDR3 is CASSIGGREDTQYF. The CDR3 DNA, read in part, is TGTGCCAGCAGTATTGGGGGGCGGGAAGAC.

As concerns this clone: A much larger clone sits a single nucleotide away, making a read error possible. The gene symbols are mouse symbols. The CDR3 end falls 4 residues outside the read, so it is completed with the germline J gene. J is TRBJ2-4 and V is TRBV19, with TRBD1 as a possible D gene (5 bases). Germline CDR1 reads FNHDT; CDR2 reads SITEND (reference sequence). The CDR3 sequence is 12 residues long. The CDR3 spells CASSARENTLYF. The CDR3 DNA, read in part, is TGTGCCAGCAGTGCCAGGGAAAAC.

This clone was observed many times. Gene names are the mouse ones. The read ends 4 residues before the CDR3 terminus; that terminus is restored from the germline J gene. The chain links TRBV13-1 to TRBJ2-7; TRBD2 agrees at 8 bases. The CDR3 sequence is 14 residues long. V was pared by 2 bases and J by 0 bases, with 1 base of the junction left unmatched. In germline, CDR1 is NSHNY, CDR2 SYGAGN. CDR3 DNA, as far as it was read: TGTGCCAGCAGTGAGGGGGGGGCCTCCTAT. As protein: CASSEGGASY. The whole CDR3 protein is CASSEGGASYEQYF.

This clone qualifies as medium-sized (0.01 to 0.1%). Mouse names are used for the genes. Read coverage stops 4 residues before the CDR3 terminus; the germline J gene supplies the remainder. The chain combines TRBV16 with TRBJ2-1, with 9 nucleotides matching TRBD2. The CDR3 totals 18 residues. The V segment lost 5 bases and the J segment 5 bases; nucleotides outside the gene matches: 16. In germline, CDR1 is SGHSA, CDR2 FRNQAP. The sequenced part of the CDR3 DNA is TGTGCAAGCAGCCTTCGGGACAGTACAGACTGGGGGAATGCT. Protein: CASSLRDSTDWGNA. From start to end, the CDR3 is CASSLRDSTDWGNAEQFF.

This clone was observed at least ten times. Mouse gene names apply. The read halts 4 residues ahead of the CDR3 end, with the missing end drawn from the germline J gene. The chain links TRBV31 to TRBJ1-2; TRBD1 is a possible D gene (6 bases). The CDR3 runs to 13 residues. V was pared by 0 bases and J by 3 bases, with 8 bases between. CDR1 and CDR2 from the germline V gene are GKSSPN and SITVG. CDR3 bases read: TGTGCCTGGAGTCTACAGGGAGACTCC. As protein: CAWSLQGDS. The entire CDR3 sequence reads CAWSLQGDSDYTF.

This clone was detected many times. Gene names denote mouse genes. The CDR3 bases that were read are TGTGCCAGCAGTTTTGGGACACTTAACTATGCT. Translated: CASSFGTLNYA. The whole CDR3 region reads CASSFGTLNYAEQFF. The chain has TRBV14 and TRBJ2-1; D might be TRBD1 (6 bases). The read ends 4 residues shy of where the CDR3 ends; the end is completed using the germline J gene. Germline V CDR1 and CDR2: SGHDT, FRDEAV. CDR3 length equals 15 residues. Trimming pared 2 bases from V and 0 bases from J, leaving 9 bases between.

The table lists this clone with many counts. A read error may account for a junction end that differs from germline. These gene names are mouse names. The read terminates 4 residues before the CDR3 end, so the remaining end is supplied by the germline J gene. The V and J genes are TRBV19 and TRBJ2-5, with D possibly TRBD2 on 7 matching bases. The V gene's germline CDR1 is FNHDT and CDR2 SITEND (reference sequence). The CDR3 has 14 amino acids. The sequenced CDR3 bases are TGTGCCAGCAGCATAGGGGGGGTCCGGGAC. It is translated as CASSIGGVRD. The CDR3 in full is CASSIGGVRDTQYF.

Worth noting for this clone: Gene names follow the mouse nomenclature. The sequenced part of the CDR3 DNA is TGTGCCAGCAGTGAGCCGGACTGGGGGCAAAAC. Translation: CASSEPDWGQN. The entire CDR3 reads CASSEPDWGQNTLYF. The chain carries TRBV13-1 and TRBJ2-4; 10 nucleotides align to TRBD2. The observed sequence ends 4 residues before the CDR3 terminus, with the missing tail filled in from the germline J gene. CDR1 NSHNY and CDR2 SYGAGN come from the germline V gene. The CDR3 runs 15 residues. Losses at the gene ends were 2 bases for V and 3 bases for J; bases not matched to a gene: 3.

This clone was detected many times. All gene names here are mouse names. The CDR3 end lies 4 residues beyond the end of the read and is filled in from the germline J gene. The gene calls are TRBV1 and TRBJ2-7, with a possible D match to TRBD1 (6 bases). The CDR3 loop spans 14 amino acids. The V and J ends lost 0 bases and 0 bases respectively, with 6 bases between them. In germline, CDR1 is NSQYPW, CDR2 LRSPGD (reference sequence). The DNA read from the CDR3 is TGCACCTGCAGTGCAGAAGGGGGCTCCTAT. It encodes CTCSAEGGSY. The full CDR3 sequence reads CTCSAEGGSYEQYF. Full variable domain (remainder filled in from reference TRBV1 and TRBJ2-7): VTLLEQNPRWRLVPRGQAVNLRCILKNSQYPWMSWYQQDLQKQLQWLFTLRSPGDKEVKSLPGADYLATRVTDTELRLQVANMSQGRTLYCTCSAEGGSYEQYFGPGTRLTVL.

This clone was observed at least ten times. Here the gene names and germline are mouse. The CDR3 end lies 4 residues beyond the end of the read and is filled in from the germline J gene. The rearrangement uses TRBV13-3 and TRBJ2-2, with 7 bases matching TRBD1. Germline values: CDR1 NNHDY, CDR2 SYVADS. Trimming took 6 bases from V and 0 from J; bases not matched to a gene: 2. CDR3 length equals 14 residues. This CDR3 is CASTGTANTGQLYF. The sequenced CDR3 bases are TGTGCCAGCACCGGGACAGCAAACACCGGG.

Ten or more counts support this clone. At residue 12, the translated DNA and the protein in TCRdb do not agree; the protein given here is derived from the DNA. Mouse gene names apply. The DNA ends 3 residues before the CDR3 does, and the rest of the CDR3 is filled in from the germline J gene. The chain links TRBV31 to TRBJ1-6, with TRBD1 matching over 9 bases. TRBJ1-6 is known as an ORF, though its function is uncertain. The CDR3 covers 15 residues. The V segment lost 0 bases and the J segment 7 bases; nucleotides outside the gene matches: 4. The germline V gene encodes CDR1 GKSSPN and CDR2 SITVG. CDR3 in amino acids: CAWSLQGARNSPLYF. CDR3 DNA (partial): TGTGCCTGGAGTCTACAGGGGGCGCGAAATTCGCCC.

Within the sample, this clone is medium-sized (0.01 to 0.1%). Germline and genes: mouse. With the read ending 4 residues before the CDR3 end, the germline J gene is used to fill in that end. The same CDR3 also results from other DNA sequences found in this sample. The chain uses TRBV13-1 and TRBJ1-2, with D tentatively TRBD1 (6 bases). Germline CDR1 and CDR2: NSHNY and SYGAGN. This CDR3 is built from 14 residues. CDR3 protein: CASSDGLGGRDYTF. CDR3 bases read: TGTGCCAGCAGTGACGGACTGGGGGGGCGC.

This clone was recorded at least ten times. Germline and genes here are mouse. The read stops 4 residues short of the end of the CDR3; the missing end is completed from the germline J gene. The genes are TRBV15 and TRBJ2-7; D is unresolved. Germline CDR1 SGHND, CDR2 FRSKSL. The CDR3 covers 12 residues. CDR3 DNA, as far as it was read: TGTGCCAGCAGTTTAACAATATAT. Its protein is CASSLTIY. The CDR3 in its entirety is CASSLTIYEQYF.

There are many counts of this clone. The listed genes are named as in mouse. The observed sequence ends 4 residues before the CDR3 terminus, with the missing tail filled in from the germline J gene. The chain employs TRBV13-3 and TRBJ2-5; the match to TRBD2 covers 8 bases. The CDR3 covers 15 residues. The V segment lost 1 base and the J segment 0 bases; nucleotides outside the gene matches: 1. Germline values: CDR1 NNHDY, CDR2 SYVADS. The CDR3 sequence is CASSDNWGNQDTQYF. Partial CDR3 DNA: TGTGCCAGCAGTGATAACTGGGGGAACCAAGAC. The variable domain in full, completed from reference TRBV13-3 and TRBJ2-5, reads EAAVTQSPRSKVAVTGGKVTLSCHQTNNHDYMYWYRQDTGHGLRLIHYSYVADSTEKGDIPDGYKASRPSQENFSLILELASLSQTAVYFCASSDNWGNQDTQYFGPGTRLLVL.

This clone showed up many times. Gene names are the mouse ones. Read data end 4 residues before the CDR3 end; the end is taken from the germline J gene. The chain carries TRBV3 and TRBJ2-1; weak D call: TRBD2 (5 bases). CDR1 is SNHLY, CDR2 FYNGKV, per germline (reference sequence). The CDR3 totals 19 residues. Between the trimmed V and J ends, which lost 4 bases and 0 bases, there was a span of 22 bases. CDR3 amino acids: CASSSESLGWVLNYAEQFF. Partial CDR3 DNA: TGTGCCAGCAGCTCAGAGTCTCTCGGCTGGGTACTTAACTATGCT.

This clone was seen at least ten times. The genes are named according to mouse. The CDR3 spells CASSDGLGGAQNTLYF. CDR3 DNA, as far as it was read: TGTGCCAGCAGTGATGGACTGGGGGGGGCTCAAAAC. The chain employs TRBV13-1 and TRBJ2-4, with 11 bases identical to TRBD2. The read ends 4 residues early relative to the CDR3; the germline J gene fills the gap. Per the germline V gene, CDR1 is NSHNY and CDR2 is SYGAGN. This CDR3 has 16 amino acids. V trimming: 0 bases; J trimming: 2 bases; junction bases outside the gene matches: 2.

This clone came up many times. Gene names denote mouse genes. Read data end 4 residues before the CDR3 end; the end is taken from the germline J gene. The chain uses TRBV13-2 and TRBJ2-2; tentatively, D is TRBD1 (7 bases). The CDR3 contains 14 residues. CDR1 is NNHNN and CDR2 is SYGAGS in the germline V gene (reference sequence). The sequenced CDR3 bases are TGTGCCAGCGGTGATGTAGGGGGCGGCGGG. Amino acid sequence: CASGDVGGGG. The CDR3 in full is CASGDVGGGGQLYF.

By sample share, this clone is medium-sized. Mouse names are used for the genes. The DNA ends 4 residues before the CDR3 does, and the rest of the CDR3 is filled in from the germline J gene. The V gene is TRBV13-2, the J gene TRBJ2-4, with TRBD1 identical over 9 bases. Per germline, CDR1 NNHNN and CDR2 SYGAGS (reference sequence). With V trimmed by 2 bases and J by 1 base, 5 bases remained unmatched. The CDR3 is 16 residues long. CDR3 in amino acids: CASGDQDRGGQNTLYF. CDR3 DNA, as far as it was read: TGTGCCAGCGGTGACCAGGACAGGGGCGGTCAAAAC.

This clone came up many times. Mouse gene names and germline throughout. Read sequence stops 4 residues before the CDR3 end, and the germline J gene provides the missing end. This chain links TRBV13-3 with TRBJ2-5, with D possibly being TRBD2 (7 bases). The CDR3 spans 14 residues. Germline values: CDR1 NNHDY, CDR2 SYVADS. V lost 2 bases, J lost 2 bases, and 9 bases lay in between. The CDR3: CASSEGGPQDTQYF. Incomplete CDR3 DNA: TGTGCCAGCAGTGAAGGGGGGCCCCAAGAC.

This clone has at least ten counts. Genes and germline come from the mouse. The read falls 4 residues short of the CDR3 end, and the missing part is taken from the germline J gene. This chain connects TRBV13-2 to TRBJ2-7; 8 nucleotides match TRBD2. In germline, CDR1 is NNHNN, CDR2 SYGAGS (reference sequence). V shed 1 base and J 0 bases; nucleotides not matched to a gene: 3. This CDR3 has 15 residues. CDR3 protein: CASGDPGGYSYEQYF. Partial CDR3 DNA: TGTGCCAGCGGTGATCCTGGGGGGTACTCCTAT.

In its sample, this clone was seen many times. Genes and germline are mouse. The read finishes 4 residues shy of the CDR3 end, and the germline J gene is used to complete it. The rearrangement uses TRBV1 and TRBJ2-7; possibly TRBD2 for D (6 bases). Germline assignment: CDR1 NSQYPW and CDR2 LRSPGD (reference sequence). The CDR3 covers 15 residues. The CDR3 bases that were read are TGCACCTGCAGTGCAGATAAGGCTGGGGAATAT. Protein sequence: CTCSADKAGEY. The whole CDR3 sequence reads CTCSADKAGEYEQYF.